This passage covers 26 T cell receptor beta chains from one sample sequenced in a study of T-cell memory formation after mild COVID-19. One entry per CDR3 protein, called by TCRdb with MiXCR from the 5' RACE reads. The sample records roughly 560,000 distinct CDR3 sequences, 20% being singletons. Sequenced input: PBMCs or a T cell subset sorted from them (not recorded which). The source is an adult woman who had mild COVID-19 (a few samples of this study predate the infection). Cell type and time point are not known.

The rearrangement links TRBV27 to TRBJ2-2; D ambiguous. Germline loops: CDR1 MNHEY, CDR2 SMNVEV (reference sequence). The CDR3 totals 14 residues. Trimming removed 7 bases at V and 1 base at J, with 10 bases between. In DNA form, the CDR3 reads TGTGCCAGCAAGTGGCAGAGGAACACCGGGGAGCTGTTTTTT. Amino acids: CASKWQRNTGELFF.

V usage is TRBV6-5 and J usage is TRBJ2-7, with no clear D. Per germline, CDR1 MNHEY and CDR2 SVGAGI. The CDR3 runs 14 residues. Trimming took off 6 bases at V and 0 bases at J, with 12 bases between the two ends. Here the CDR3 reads CASRRVLLSYEQYF. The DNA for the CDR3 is TGTGCCAGCAGGCGAGTTCTTCTCTCCTACGAGCAGTACTTC.

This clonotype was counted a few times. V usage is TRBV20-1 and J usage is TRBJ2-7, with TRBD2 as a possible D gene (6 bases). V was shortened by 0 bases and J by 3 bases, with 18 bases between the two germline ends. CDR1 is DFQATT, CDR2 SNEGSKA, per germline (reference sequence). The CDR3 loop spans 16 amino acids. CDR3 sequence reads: CSARDQLGGAFYEQYF. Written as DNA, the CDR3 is TGCAGTGCTAGAGATCAGCTGGGCGGGGCCTTCTACGAGCAGTACTTC.

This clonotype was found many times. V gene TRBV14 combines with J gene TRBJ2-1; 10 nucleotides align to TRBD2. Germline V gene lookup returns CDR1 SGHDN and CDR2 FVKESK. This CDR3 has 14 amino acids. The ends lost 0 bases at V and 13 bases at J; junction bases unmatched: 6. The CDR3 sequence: CASSQETSGVLQFF. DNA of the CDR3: TGTGCCAGCAGCCAAGAAACTAGCGGGGTCCTTCAGTTCTTC.

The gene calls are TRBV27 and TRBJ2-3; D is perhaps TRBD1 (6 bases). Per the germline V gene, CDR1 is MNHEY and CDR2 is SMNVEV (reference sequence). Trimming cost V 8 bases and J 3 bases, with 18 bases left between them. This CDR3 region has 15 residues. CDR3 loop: CASLPYGQGTDTQYF. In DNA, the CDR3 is TGTGCCAGCCTACCCTATGGCCAGGGGACAGATACGCAGTATTTT.

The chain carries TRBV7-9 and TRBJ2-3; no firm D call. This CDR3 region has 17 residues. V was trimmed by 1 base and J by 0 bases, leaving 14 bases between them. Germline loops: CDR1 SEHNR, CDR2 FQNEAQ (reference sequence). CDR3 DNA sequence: TGTGCCAGCAGCTTAGTGGGTCTCCGTCCTAGCACAGATACGCAGTATTTT. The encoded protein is CASSLVGLRPSTDTQYF.

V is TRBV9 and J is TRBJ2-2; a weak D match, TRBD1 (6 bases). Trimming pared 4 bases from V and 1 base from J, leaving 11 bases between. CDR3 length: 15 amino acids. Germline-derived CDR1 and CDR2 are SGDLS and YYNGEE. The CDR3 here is CASSLDSVNTGELFF. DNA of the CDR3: TGTGCCAGCAGCTTGGACAGTGTGAACACCGGGGAGCTGTTTTTT.

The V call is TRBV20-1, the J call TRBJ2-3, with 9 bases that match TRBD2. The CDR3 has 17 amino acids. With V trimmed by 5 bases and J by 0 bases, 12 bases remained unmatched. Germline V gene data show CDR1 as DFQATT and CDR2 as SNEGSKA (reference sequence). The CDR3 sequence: CSAGVTPLAGSTDTQYF. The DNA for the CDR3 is TGCAGTGCTGGAGTGACCCCGCTAGCGGGGAGCACAGATACGCAGTATTTT.

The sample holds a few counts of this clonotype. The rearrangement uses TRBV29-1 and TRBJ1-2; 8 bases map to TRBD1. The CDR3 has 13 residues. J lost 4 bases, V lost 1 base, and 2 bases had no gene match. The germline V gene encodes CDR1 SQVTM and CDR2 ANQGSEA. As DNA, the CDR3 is TGCAGCGTTGAAGGCCAGGGGGCCTATGGCTACACCTTC. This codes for CSVEGQGAYGYTF.

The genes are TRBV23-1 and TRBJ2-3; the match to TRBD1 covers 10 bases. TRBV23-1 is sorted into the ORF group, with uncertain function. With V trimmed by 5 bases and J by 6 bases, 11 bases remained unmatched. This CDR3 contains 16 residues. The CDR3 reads CASSYPGTGEWDTQYF. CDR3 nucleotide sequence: TGCGCCAGCAGTTACCCCGGGACAGGGGAATGGGATACGCAGTATTTT.

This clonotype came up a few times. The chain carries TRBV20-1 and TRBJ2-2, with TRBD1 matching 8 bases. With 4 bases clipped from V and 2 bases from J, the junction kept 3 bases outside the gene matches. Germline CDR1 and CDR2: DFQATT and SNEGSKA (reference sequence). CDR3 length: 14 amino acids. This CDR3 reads CSATGGPNTGELFF. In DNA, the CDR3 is TGCAGTGCTACAGGGGGCCCAAACACCGGGGAGCTGTTTTTT.

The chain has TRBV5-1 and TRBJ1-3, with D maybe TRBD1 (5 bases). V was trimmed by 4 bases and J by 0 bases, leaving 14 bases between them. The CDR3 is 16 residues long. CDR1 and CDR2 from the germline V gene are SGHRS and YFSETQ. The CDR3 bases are TGCGCCAGCAGCCACCGGGACCCTCGCTCTGGAAACACCATATATTTT. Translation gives CASSHRDPRSGNTIYF.

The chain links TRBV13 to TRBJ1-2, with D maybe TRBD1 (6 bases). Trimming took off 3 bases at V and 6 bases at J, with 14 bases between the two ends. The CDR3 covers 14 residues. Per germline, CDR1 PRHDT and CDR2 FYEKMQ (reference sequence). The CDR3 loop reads CASSFTGGIDGYTF. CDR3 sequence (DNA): TGTGCCAGCAGCTTCACCGGGGGCATCGATGGCTACACCTTC.

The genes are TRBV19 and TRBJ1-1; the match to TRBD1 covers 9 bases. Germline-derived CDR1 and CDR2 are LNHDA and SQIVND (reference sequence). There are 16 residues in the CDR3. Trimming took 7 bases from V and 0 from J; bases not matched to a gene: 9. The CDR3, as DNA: TGTGCCAGTAAGGAAGCCGGGACAGGGATGAACACTGAAGCTTTCTTT. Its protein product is CASKEAGTGMNTEAFF.

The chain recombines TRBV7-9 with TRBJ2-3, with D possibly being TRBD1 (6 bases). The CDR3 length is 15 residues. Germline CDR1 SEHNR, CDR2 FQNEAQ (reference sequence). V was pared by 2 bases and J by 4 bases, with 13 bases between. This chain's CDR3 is CASSLSGRGADTQYF. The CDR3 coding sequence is TGTGCCAGCAGCTTATCAGGCAGGGGCGCAGATACGCAGTATTTT.

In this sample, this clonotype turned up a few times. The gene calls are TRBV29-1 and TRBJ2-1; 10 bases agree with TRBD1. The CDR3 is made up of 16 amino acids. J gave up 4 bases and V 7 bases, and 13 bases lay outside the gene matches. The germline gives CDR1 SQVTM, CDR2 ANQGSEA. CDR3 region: CSGFPGTGVGYNEQFF. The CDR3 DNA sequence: TGCAGCGGATTTCCCGGGACAGGGGTCGGTTACAATGAGCAGTTCTTC.

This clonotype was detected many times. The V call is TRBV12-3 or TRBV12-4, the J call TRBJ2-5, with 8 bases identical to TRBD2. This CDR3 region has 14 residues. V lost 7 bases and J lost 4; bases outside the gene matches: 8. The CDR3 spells CASTFREGGETQYF. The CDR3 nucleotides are TGTGCCAGCACCTTCCGGGAGGGGGGAGAGACCCAGTACTTC.

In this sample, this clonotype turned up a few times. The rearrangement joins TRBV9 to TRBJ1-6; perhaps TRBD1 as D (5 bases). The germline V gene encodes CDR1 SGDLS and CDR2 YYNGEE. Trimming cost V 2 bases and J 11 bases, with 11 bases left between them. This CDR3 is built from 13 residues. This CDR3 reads CASSVDGGPPLHF. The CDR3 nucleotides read TGTGCCAGCAGCGTGGACGGGGGTCCACCCCTCCACTTT.

CDR3 sequence (DNA): TGTGCCACCAGTGTAGGGGCCAACTATGGCTACACCTTC. Translated: CATSVGANYGYTF. The V and J genes are TRBV24-1 and TRBJ1-2, with D tentatively TRBD1 (5 bases). Trimming shortened V by 5 bases and J by 2 bases, and 8 bases separated the two germline ends. The CDR3 totals 13 residues. In germline, CDR1 is KGHDR, CDR2 SFDVKD.

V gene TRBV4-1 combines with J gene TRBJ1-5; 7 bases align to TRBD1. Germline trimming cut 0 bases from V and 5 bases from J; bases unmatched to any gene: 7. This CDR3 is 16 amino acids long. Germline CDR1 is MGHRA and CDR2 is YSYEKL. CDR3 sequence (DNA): TGCGCCAGCAGCCAAGACGACCGACAGGGATATCAGCCCCAGCATTTT. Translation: CASSQDDRQGYQPQHF.

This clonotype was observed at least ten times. As DNA, the CDR3 is TGCGCCAGCAGCTCCGGACCTCCACGGAGGGATACGCAGTATTTT. Translated, it gives CASSSGPPRRDTQYF. The V call is TRBV5-1, the J call TRBJ2-3; TRBD2 is a possible D gene (5 bases). The CDR3 spans 15 residues. Between the trimmed V and J ends, which lost 3 bases and 6 bases, there was a span of 17 bases. Germline assignment: CDR1 SGHRS and CDR2 YFSETQ.

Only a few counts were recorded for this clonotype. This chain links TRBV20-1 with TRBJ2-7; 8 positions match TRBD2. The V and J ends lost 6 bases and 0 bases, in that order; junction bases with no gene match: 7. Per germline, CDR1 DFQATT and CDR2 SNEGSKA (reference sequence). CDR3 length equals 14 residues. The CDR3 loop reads CSADILAASYEQYF. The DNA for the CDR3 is TGCAGTGCCGACATACTAGCGGCCTCCTACGAGCAGTACTTC.

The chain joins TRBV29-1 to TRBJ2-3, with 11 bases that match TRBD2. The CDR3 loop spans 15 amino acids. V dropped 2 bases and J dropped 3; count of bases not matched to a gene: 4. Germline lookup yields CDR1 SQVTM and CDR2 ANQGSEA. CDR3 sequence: CSVETSGSRTDTQYF. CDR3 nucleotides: TGCAGCGTTGAAACTAGCGGGAGTCGTACAGATACGCAGTATTTT.

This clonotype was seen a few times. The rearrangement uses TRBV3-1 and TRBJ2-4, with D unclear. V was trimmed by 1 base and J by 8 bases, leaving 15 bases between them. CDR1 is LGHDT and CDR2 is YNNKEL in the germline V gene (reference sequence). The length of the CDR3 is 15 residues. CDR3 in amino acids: CASSQGWTERDIQYF. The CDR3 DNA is TGTGCCAGCAGCCAAGGCTGGACCGAAAGGGACATTCAGTACTTC.

Here the CDR3 reads CASSLEQGLGYGYTF. CDR3 nucleotide sequence: TGTGCCAGCAGCTTAGAACAAGGCCTGGGGTATGGCTACACCTTC. V and J are TRBV7-9 and TRBJ1-2; D remains ambiguous. The germline V and J ends were trimmed by 1 base and 5 bases, with 14 bases remaining between them. CDR3 length: 15 residues. CDR1 SEHNR and CDR2 FQNEAQ come from the germline V gene (reference sequence).

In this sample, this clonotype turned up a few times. The CDR3 bases are TGTGCCACCAGCAGAGATCTTACACTCGACCCCTACGAGCAGTACTTC. Its protein product is CATSRDLTLDPYEQYF. The rearrangement uses TRBV15 and TRBJ2-7; D gene ambiguous. Deletions cut 0 bases from V and 2 bases from J, with 14 bases between. The germline V gene has CDR1 LNHNV and CDR2 YYDKDF (reference sequence). CDR3 length: 16 residues.